The entry below gives a single T cell receptor beta chain sequence along with its context. This record belongs to a study of T cell changes during pregnancy in multiple sclerosis. This CDR3 region has 16 residues. Deletions cut 5 bases from V and 0 bases from J, with 15 bases between. Per the germline V gene, CDR1 is SSHAT and CDR2 is FNYEAQ (reference sequence). Some clones are missing from TCRdb's copy, which holds only in-frame ones; the method was immunoSEQ multiplex PCR. The top ten clones hold around 0.9% of a sample with roughly 72,000 clones, 70% to 90% of them seen once. The gene calls are TRBV7-7 and TRBJ2-3; D perhaps matches TRBD1 (6 bases). The specimen comprised peripheral blood, sampled in the first trimester of pregnancy. The TCR originated in a female donor in good health, enrolled as a control in a pregnancy study. CDR3: CASSPSPRGSTDTQYF. The DNA for the CDR3 is TGTGCCAGCAGCCCATCCCCCAGGGGTAGCACAGATACGCAGTATTTT.